Shown below are 27 T cell receptor beta chains from a single sample sequenced in a study of shared clonotypes between healthy human individuals. Only in-frame clones appear in the TCRdb table, and some are missing; sequencing was by immunoSEQ multiplex PCR. The data contain hundreds of thousands of clones, approximately 96% of them singletons. Naive-designated CD8 cells lacked CD45RO, were positively enriched for CCR7, and omitted terminally differentiated effector memory CD45RA+ cells. Sequenced input: naive CD8+ T cells sorted from blood. These receptors were collected from a young woman in good health.

V is TRBV7-9 and J is TRBJ1-4; 8 nucleotides line up with TRBD1. Per the germline V gene, CDR1 is SEHNR and CDR2 is FQNEAQ (reference sequence). This CDR3 has 17 residues. J was trimmed by 7 bases and V by 5 bases; bases with no gene match: 15. The CDR3, as DNA: TGTGCCAGCAGCACGGACAGGGAAGGCAGTAGCGGTGAAAAACTGTTTTTT. This translates into CASSTDREGSSGEKLFF.

The chain combines TRBV5-8 with TRBJ2-1; D may be TRBD1 or TRBD2 (5 bases each). The V gene lost 2 bases and the J gene lost 8 bases, with 17 bases spanning the gap. CDR3 size: 15 residues. Per the germline V gene, CDR1 is SGHTS and CDR2 is YDEGEE. DNA for the CDR3: TGTGCCAGCAGCTTTCGGGACCAACCTGTCGATGAGCAGTTCTTC. Protein: CASSFRDQPVDEQFF.

The chain uses TRBV19 and TRBJ1-2; D unclear. V gave up 1 base and J gave up 10 bases, with 7 bases separating them. The CDR3 length is 11 residues. From germline, CDR1 is LNHDA and CDR2 SQIVND (reference sequence). CDR3: CASSIVGLYTF. CDR3 sequence (DNA): TGTGCCAGTAGTATAGTAGGGCTCTACACCTTC.

CDR3 protein: CASSSLTSGSTNEQFF. For the CDR3, the DNA is TGTGCCAGCAGCTCCCTGACTAGCGGGAGTACGAATGAGCAGTTCTTC. The rearrangement joins TRBV11-2 to TRBJ2-1, with 12 nucleotides matching TRBD2. Germline CDR1 reads SGHAT; CDR2 reads FQNNGV. The junction had 8 bases not matched to a gene; V was cut back by 4 bases and J by 7 bases. The CDR3 sequence is 16 residues long.

This chain joins TRBV13 and TRBJ1-1; 8 bases match TRBD1. From germline, CDR1 is PRHDT and CDR2 FYEKMQ (reference sequence). CDR3 length: 14 amino acids. Trimming cost V 5 bases and J 3 bases; bases outside gene matches: 5. The CDR3 spells CASSEGTGHTEAFF. The CDR3 DNA reads as TGTGCCAGCAGCGAAGGGACAGGCCACACTGAAGCTTTCTTT.

Regarding this clone: This sample includes further DNA sequences coding for the same CDR3. The V and J genes are TRBV27 and TRBJ1-2, with TRBD1 identical over 9 bases. V lost 6 bases, J lost 5 bases, and 4 bases stayed unmatched. The V gene's germline CDR1 is MNHEY and CDR2 SMNVEV (reference sequence). The CDR3 sequence is 13 residues long. CDR3 region: CASRTGGNYGYTF. CDR3 DNA sequence: TGTGCCAGCAGGACAGGGGGTAATTATGGCTACACCTTC.

This clone was picked up one time. The CDR3 is CASSYGGAKNIQYF. The CDR3, as DNA: TGTGCCAGCAGTTACGGGGGAGCCAAAAACATTCAGTACTTC. The rearrangement links TRBV6-5 to TRBJ2-4; D assignment may be TRBD1 or TRBD2 (5 bases each). The V and J ends lost 2 bases and 0 bases respectively, with 5 bases between them. Germline values: CDR1 MNHEY, CDR2 SVGAGI. CDR3 length equals 14 residues.

The genes are TRBV28 and TRBJ2-5, with D possibly matching TRBD2 (6 bases). V was cut by 8 bases and J by 0 bases, with 16 bases left in between. This CDR3 has 15 amino acids. Germline loops: CDR1 MDHEN, CDR2 SYDVKM. The DNA of the CDR3 is TGTGCCAGCGATACCCTGAGGGAGGACCAAGAGACCCAGTACTTC. Translating it yields CASDTLREDQETQYF.

The chain uses TRBV5-8 and TRBJ1-4; no clear D. V was pared by 0 bases and J by 0 bases, with 9 bases between. The CDR3 totals 16 residues. Germline V gene sequence: CDR1 SGHTS, CDR2 YDEGEE. CDR3 protein: CASSLGFGTTNEKLFF. The DNA for the CDR3 is TGTGCCAGCAGCTTGGGTTTCGGAACAACTAATGAAAAACTGTTTTTT.

The chain links TRBV6-5 to TRBJ2-7; tentative D call: TRBD2 (6 bases). This CDR3 has 15 residues. V lost 2 bases, J lost 2 bases, and 13 bases lay in between. Germline V lookup: CDR1 MNHEY, CDR2 SVGAGI. CDR3 sequence (DNA): TGTGCCAGCAGTTACAATGCGGGAATGACCTACGAGCAGTACTTC. Amino acids: CASSYNAGMTYEQYF.

The J gene is TRBJ2-3, the V gene TRBV2; a weak D match, TRBD1 (6 bases). This CDR3 region has 13 residues. The germline V gene encodes CDR1 SNHLY and CDR2 FYNNEI. V was pared by 3 bases and J by 5 bases, with 9 bases between. The DNA for the CDR3 is TGTGCCAGCAGTGAGGGACATCAAGATACGCAGTATTTT. Protein sequence: CASSEGHQDTQYF.

J is TRBJ2-3 and V is TRBV11-2; D gene ambiguous. Germline values: CDR1 SGHAT, CDR2 FQNNGV. Between the trimmed V and J ends, which lost 5 bases and 10 bases, there was a span of 13 bases. The CDR3 sequence is 12 residues long. As DNA, the CDR3 is TGTGCCAGCAGCCCACAAAACCTCCCGCAGTATTTT. It is translated as CASSPQNLPQYF.

The V gene is TRBV9, the J gene TRBJ2-1; 11 nucleotides match TRBD2. Germline CDR1 SGDLS, CDR2 YYNGEE. CDR3 size: 17 residues. V was clipped by 4 bases and J by 7 bases; unmatched bases: 13. CDR3 nucleotide sequence: TGTGCCAGCAGCCCTGGACGGGGGACTAGCGGAGTAAATGAGCAGTTCTTC. Protein: CASSPGRGTSGVNEQFF.

The chain combines TRBV5-6 with TRBJ1-1; tentatively, D is TRBD1 (5 bases). CDR1 and CDR2 (germline): SGHDT, YYEEEE. V lost 3 bases, J lost 7 bases, and 13 bases lay in between. This CDR3 region has 13 residues. CDR3 residues: CASSSGTFFEAFF. The CDR3 region has the DNA TGTGCCAGCAGCTCCGGGACGTTCTTTGAAGCTTTCTTT. The variable domain in full, with the rest retrieved from reference TRBV5-6 and TRBJ1-1, is DAGVTQSPTHLIKTRGQQVTLRCSPKSGHDTVSWYQQALGQGPQFIFQYYEEEERQRGNFPDRFSGHQFPNYSSELNVNALLLGDSALYLCASSSGTFFEAFFGQGTRLTVV.

The V call is TRBV27, the J call TRBJ2-1, with 8 bases fitting TRBD2. V dropped 5 bases and J dropped 8; count of bases not matched to a gene: 8. The CDR3 extends over 14 amino acids. Germline CDR1 is MNHEY and CDR2 is SMNVEV (reference sequence). The CDR3 DNA is TGTGCCAGCAGTCCGGGACTAGATGACCATGAGCAGTTCTTC. This translates into CASSPGLDDHEQFF.

The rearrangement uses TRBV27 and TRBJ2-5, with a possible D match to TRBD1 (6 bases). CDR1 and CDR2 (germline): MNHEY, SMNVEV (reference sequence). The V and J ends lost 3 bases and 4 bases respectively, with 12 bases between them. This CDR3 has 14 amino acids. CDR3 loop: CASSFGAGVETQYF. CDR3 DNA sequence: TGTGCCAGCAGTTTTGGGGCAGGGGTAGAGACCCAGTACTTC.

V gene TRBV7-8 combines with J gene TRBJ2-5, with D tentatively TRBD2 (5 bases). The V gene lost 3 bases and the J gene lost 0 bases, with 17 bases spanning the gap. This CDR3 is built from 17 residues. The germline gives CDR1 SGHVS, CDR2 FQNEAQ. CDR3 DNA: TGTGCCAGCAGCTTTTCCGGGGTAGGGAGAGACCAAGAGACCCAGTACTTC. Encoded protein: CASSFSGVGRDQETQYF.

The rearrangement joins TRBV4-2 to TRBJ2-7; TRBD1 matches at 7 bases. The germline CDR1 and CDR2 sequences are LGHNA and YNFKEQ. This CDR3 comprises 15 residues. V lost 4 bases to trimming and J lost 7 bases; unmatched junction nucleotides: 13. The CDR3, as DNA: TGTGCCAGCAGCCGACAGGGTTCCGTGAAGGGTGAGCAGTACTTC. As protein: CASSRQGSVKGEQYF.

The chain links TRBV27 to TRBJ2-3, with D perhaps matching TRBD1 (5 bases). The germline gives CDR1 MNHEY, CDR2 SMNVEV (reference sequence). The CDR3 has 15 amino acids. V was pared by 1 base and J by 6 bases, with 14 bases between. CDR3 residues: CASSLLAGFVDTQYF. CDR3 in DNA: TGTGCCAGCAGTTTATTGGCAGGGTTCGTGGATACGCAGTATTTT.

The chain couples TRBV6-6 to TRBJ2-7; maybe TRBD2 (6 bases). CDR3 size: 15 residues. Germline V CDR1 and CDR2: MNHNY, SVGAGI (reference sequence). V shed 6 bases and J shed 5 bases, with 20 bases lying between them. In DNA, the CDR3 is TGTGCCAGCAGCCCCGACATCGGGAGTATCCACGAGCAGTACTTC. Residues: CASSPDIGSIHEQYF.

The genes are TRBV4-1 and TRBJ2-4, with D uncertain. V was shortened by 1 base and J by 0 bases, with 10 bases between the two germline ends. The CDR3 is 16 residues long. CDR1 MGHRA and CDR2 YSYEKL come from the germline V gene. Written as DNA, the CDR3 is TGCGCCAGCAGCCAAGTCGTGGGAATAGCCAAAAACATTCAGTACTTC. This gives the protein CASSQVVGIAKNIQYF.

This chain uses TRBV5-1 with TRBJ1-2; D might be TRBD1 (5 bases). CDR1 and CDR2 (germline): SGHRS, YFSETQ. This CDR3 is built from 16 residues. The V and J ends lost 4 bases and 0 bases respectively, with 16 bases between them. CDR3 in amino acids: CASSPGTDLANYGYTF. The CDR3 coding sequence is TGCGCCAGCAGCCCGGGGACGGACCTAGCTAACTATGGCTACACCTTC.

The gene calls are TRBV4-2 and TRBJ2-7; 8 nucleotides line up with TRBD2. With V trimmed by 1 base and J by 5 bases, 7 bases remained unmatched. Per the germline V gene, CDR1 is LGHNA and CDR2 is YNFKEQ. The CDR3 covers 15 residues. The CDR3 nucleotides read TGTGCCAGCAGCCAAGCTGCGGGAGGAGGAAACGAGCAGTACTTC. Translating gives CASSQAAGGGNEQYF.

The chain recombines TRBV27 with TRBJ2-5; 9 positions match TRBD1. The end of the DNA is better explained by TRBJ2-7, so the J call may be wrong. CDR3 length: 13 residues. CDR1 and CDR2 (germline): MNHEY, SMNVEV (reference sequence). CDR3 DNA sequence: TGTGCCAGCAGGAACAGGGGGCTCTACGAGCAGTACTTC. Its protein is CASRNRGLYEQYF.

This clone was seen once. The rearrangement joins TRBV7-6 to TRBJ1-2; TRBD1 matches at 12 bases. This CDR3 spans 17 amino acids. J was trimmed by 6 bases and V by 1 base; bases with no gene match: 9. The V gene's germline CDR1 is SGHVS and CDR2 FNYEAQ. The CDR3 sequence: CASSLGRGTGGGDGYTF. In DNA, the CDR3 is TGTGCCAGCAGCTTAGGAAGAGGGACAGGGGGCGGTGATGGCTACACCTTC.

This rearrangement joins TRBV6-5 to TRBJ2-1; 8 nucleotides align to TRBD2. Germline lookup yields CDR1 MNHEY and CDR2 SVGAGI. The CDR3 consists of 15 residues. The junction had 10 bases not matched to a gene; V was cut back by 8 bases and J by 4 bases. CDR3 loop: CASGGAGAGYNEQFF. CDR3 DNA sequence: TGTGCCAGCGGGGGAGCGGGAGCGGGGTACAATGAGCAGTTCTTC.

This sequence joins TRBV25-1 and TRBJ2-7, with a possible D match to TRBD1 (6 bases). V was cut by 6 bases and J by 7 bases, with 22 bases left in between. CDR1 is MGHDK and CDR2 is SYGVNS in the germline V gene. This CDR3 has 15 amino acids. CDR3 in amino acids: CASSRQRRPRGEQYF. The CDR3 coding sequence is TGTGCCAGCAGCCGTCAGAGGCGGCCCAGGGGTGAGCAGTACTTC.